This entry features one T cell receptor (beta chain) sequence. The data stem from a study of blood T cell repertoires in COVID-19. On the study more broadly: Acute-phase and convalescent COVID-19 samples originated in the United States, Italy and Spain. T cells, B-cell-depleted T cells, or PBMCs provided the cDNA or gDNA that served as material.

Authors' methods: Using reference gene primer amplification, nucleated cell counts were estimated. Measured with immunoSEQ multiplex PCR; TCRdb has only the in-frame clones, and not every one. D and trimming come from the DNA, and the V and J calls and clone size come from that table. The sample lists roughly 500,000 clones, 70% to 90% occurring once. Sequenced material: peripheral blood. The source of this sequence is a human donor in a cohort sampled during active COVID-19.

The DNA of the CDR3 is TGTGCCCCTCCTGGGCAGCTAAAAAACTCTGGAAACACCATATATTTT. It yields the protein CAPPGQLKNSGNTIYF. The chain carries TRBV3-1 (or the pseudogene TRBV3-2) and TRBJ1-3; D is unresolved. The V gene's germline CDR1 is LGHDT and CDR2 YNNKEL (reference sequence). Trimming shortened V by 11 bases and J by 0 bases, and 20 bases separated the two germline ends. This CDR3 contains 16 residues.